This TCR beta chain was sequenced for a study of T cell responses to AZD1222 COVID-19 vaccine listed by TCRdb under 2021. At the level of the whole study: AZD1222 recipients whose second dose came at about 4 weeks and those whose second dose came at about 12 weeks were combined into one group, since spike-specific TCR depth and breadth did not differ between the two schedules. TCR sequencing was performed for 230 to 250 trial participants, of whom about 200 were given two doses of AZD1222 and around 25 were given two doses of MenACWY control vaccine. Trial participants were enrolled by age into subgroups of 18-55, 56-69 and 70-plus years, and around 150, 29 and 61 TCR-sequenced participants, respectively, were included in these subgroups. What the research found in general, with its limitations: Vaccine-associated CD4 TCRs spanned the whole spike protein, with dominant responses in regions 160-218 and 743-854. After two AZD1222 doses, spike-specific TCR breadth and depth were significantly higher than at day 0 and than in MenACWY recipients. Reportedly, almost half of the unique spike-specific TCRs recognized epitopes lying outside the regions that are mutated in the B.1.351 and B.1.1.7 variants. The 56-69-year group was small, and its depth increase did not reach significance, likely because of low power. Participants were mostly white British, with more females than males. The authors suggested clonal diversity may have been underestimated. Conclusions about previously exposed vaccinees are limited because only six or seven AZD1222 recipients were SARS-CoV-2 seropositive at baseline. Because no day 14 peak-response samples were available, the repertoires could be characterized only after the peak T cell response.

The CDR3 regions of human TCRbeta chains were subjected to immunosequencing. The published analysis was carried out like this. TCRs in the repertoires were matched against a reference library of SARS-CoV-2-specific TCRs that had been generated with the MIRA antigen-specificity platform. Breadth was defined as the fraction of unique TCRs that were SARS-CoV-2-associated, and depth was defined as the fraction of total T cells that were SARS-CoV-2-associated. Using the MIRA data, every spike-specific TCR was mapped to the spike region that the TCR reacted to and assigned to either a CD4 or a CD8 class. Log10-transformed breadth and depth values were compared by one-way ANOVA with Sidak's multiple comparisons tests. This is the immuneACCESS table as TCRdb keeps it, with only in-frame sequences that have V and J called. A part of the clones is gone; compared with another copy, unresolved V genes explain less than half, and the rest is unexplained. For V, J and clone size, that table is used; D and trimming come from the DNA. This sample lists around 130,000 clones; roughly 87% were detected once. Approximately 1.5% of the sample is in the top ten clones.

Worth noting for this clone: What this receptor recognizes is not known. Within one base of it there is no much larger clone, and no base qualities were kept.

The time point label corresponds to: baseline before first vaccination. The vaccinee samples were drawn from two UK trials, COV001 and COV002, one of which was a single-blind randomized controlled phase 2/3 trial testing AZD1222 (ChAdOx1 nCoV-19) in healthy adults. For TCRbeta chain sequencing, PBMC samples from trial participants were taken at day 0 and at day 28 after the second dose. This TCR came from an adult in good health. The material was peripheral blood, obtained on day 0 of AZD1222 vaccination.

CDR3 sequence: CASSEAVPFEYSNQPQHF. The bases read TGTGCCAGCAGTGAAGCGGTCCCCTTCGAATATAGCAATCAGCCCCAGCATTTT. This sequence uses TRBV6-1 and TRBJ1-5; the D gene identity is not certain. Cut back by 0 bases and 0 bases, the V and J ends lie 15 bases apart. Based on the germline V gene, the CDR1 and CDR2 sequences are MNHNS and SASEGT. The CDR3 runs 18 amino acids, cysteine and phenylalanine included. CDR3 DNA is the only sequence kept; it has 54 bases, read in frame from the first base.